This paragraph covers one T cell receptor (beta chain) sequence. What it recognizes is unknown. For the second PCR, which ran for roughly 6 to 12 cycles, a sample-barcoded 5' primer and a J-beta primer mix were used. TCRdb re-called the 5' RACE reads with MiXCR, one entry per CDR3 protein. The sample has around 800,000 distinct CDR3 sequences, roughly 25% seen once. This sample is part of a study of blood T cells in healthy people across ages. Regarding the study as a whole: Per million T cells, the diversity of TCR beta decreased roughly linearly as age advanced.

Healthy individuals of Caucasian origin from Russia, aged about 6 to 95, served as donors. Trimming removed 6 bases at V and 4 bases at J, with 16 bases between. Per the germline V gene, CDR1 is MNHEY and CDR2 is SVGAGI. This CDR3 is 15 amino acids long. These data are also associated with another study on T cells of mothers and their children.

This receptor was taken from a boy between 5 and 17 years old in good health. The chain joins TRBV6-5 to TRBJ1-5; no clear D gene. The specimen was blood. In DNA form, the CDR3 reads TGTGCCAGCAGCGATACTGCTGAGCTTAATCAGCCCCAGCATTTT. Translating gives CASSDTAELNQPQHF.